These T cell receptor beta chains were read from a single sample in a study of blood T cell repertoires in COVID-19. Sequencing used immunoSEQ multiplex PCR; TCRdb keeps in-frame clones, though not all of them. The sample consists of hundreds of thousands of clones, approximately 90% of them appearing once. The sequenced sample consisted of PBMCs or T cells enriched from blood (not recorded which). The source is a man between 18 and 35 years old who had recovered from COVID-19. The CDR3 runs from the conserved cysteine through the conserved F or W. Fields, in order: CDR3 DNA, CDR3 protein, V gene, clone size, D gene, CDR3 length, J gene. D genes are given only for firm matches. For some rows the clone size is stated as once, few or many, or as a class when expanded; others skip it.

CDR3 DNA: TGTGCCAGCAGCTTGCTAGCGGGGGGCGCTGATCAAGAGACCCAGTACTTC
CDR3 protein: CASSLLAGGADQETQYF
V gene: TRBV7-9
clone size: -
D gene: TRBD2
CDR3 length: 17
J gene: TRBJ2-5

CDR3 DNA: TGTGCCAGCATGAGGGCAGGAGCCGGAAATGAGCAGTTCTTC
CDR3 protein: CASMRAGAGNEQFF
V gene: TRBV5-6
clone size: -
D gene: -
CDR3 length: 14
J gene: TRBJ2-1

CDR3 DNA: TGTGCCAGTAGTATTGGTGGTAGCGGGGGAGGGACCCAGTACTTC
CDR3 protein: CASSIGGSGGGTQYF
V gene: TRBV19
clone size: -
D gene: TRBD2
CDR3 length: 15
J gene: TRBJ2-5

CDR3 DNA: TGTGCCACCAGCAGAGGCCCTCCCACTAGCGGGAGTGCAGCAGAGCAGTACTTC
CDR3 protein: CATSRGPPTSGSAAEQYF
V gene: TRBV15
clone size: -
D gene: TRBD2
CDR3 length: 18
J gene: TRBJ2-7

CDR3 DNA: TGTGCCACCAGTGCCGTGGGACTAGCGGGAACTAGCACAGATACGCAGTATTTT
CDR3 protein: CATSAVGLAGTSTDTQYF
V gene: TRBV24-1
clone size: -
D gene: TRBD2
CDR3 length: 18
J gene: TRBJ2-3

CDR3 DNA: TGTGCCAGCAGCTTACTAGGAGAAGGTTGGCCCCAGCATTTT
CDR3 protein: CASSLLGEGWPQHF
V gene: TRBV7-9
clone size: once
D gene: -
CDR3 length: 14
J gene: TRBJ1-5

CDR3 DNA: TGTGCCAGCAGTGGGACAGGGGTTTGGGGCTACACCTTC
CDR3 protein: CASSGTGVWGYTF
V gene: TRBV12-3/TRBV12-4
clone size: -
D gene: TRBD1
CDR3 length: 13
J gene: TRBJ1-2

CDR3 DNA: TGTGCCAGCTCACCTGCGGGACAGGGAGTCTATGGCTACACCTTC
CDR3 protein: CASSPAGQGVYGYTF
V gene: TRBV18
clone size: -
D gene: TRBD1
CDR3 length: 15
J gene: TRBJ1-2

CDR3 DNA: TGTGCCAGCAGTTACCCTTCACAGGGTATCTATGGCTACACCTTC
CDR3 protein: CASSYPSQGIYGYTF
V gene: TRBV6-5
clone size: -
D gene: -
CDR3 length: 15
J gene: TRBJ1-2

CDR3 DNA: TGTGCCAGCAGCTTGACGGGAGTCACCGGGGAGCTGTTTTTT
CDR3 protein: CASSLTGVTGELFF
V gene: TRBV5-6
clone size: -
D gene: -
CDR3 length: 14
J gene: TRBJ2-2

CDR3 DNA: TGTGCCATCAGTGACCCGGGACAGAGTAGCTCCTACGAGCAGTACTTC
CDR3 protein: CAISDPGQSSSYEQYF
V gene: TRBV10-3
clone size: -
D gene: TRBD1
CDR3 length: 16
J gene: TRBJ2-7

CDR3 DNA: TGCGCCAGCAGCCGGGGACTAGCGGGACGTTGGAATGAGCAGTTCTTC
CDR3 protein: CASSRGLAGRWNEQFF
V gene: TRBV4-1
clone size: once
D gene: TRBD2
CDR3 length: 16
J gene: TRBJ2-1

CDR3 DNA: TGTGCCATCATGGACACCGGGACAGGCAAAAACATTCAGTACTTC
CDR3 protein: CAIMDTGTGKNIQYF
V gene: TRBV10-3
clone size: -
D gene: TRBD1
CDR3 length: 15
J gene: TRBJ2-4

CDR3 DNA: TGCAGTGCCAGTCAGGACTATGGCTACACCTTC
CDR3 protein: CSASQDYGYTF
V gene: TRBV20-1
clone size: -
D gene: -
CDR3 length: 11
J gene: TRBJ1-2

CDR3 DNA: TGTGCCAGCAGCCCGGACAGGAGAGAAGCTTTCTTT
CDR3 protein: CASSPDRREAFF
V gene: TRBV11-2
clone size: -
D gene: TRBD1
CDR3 length: 12
J gene: TRBJ1-1

CDR3 DNA: TGTGCCAGCAGCTTAGTCCTAGGAGCTTACAATGAGCAGTTCTTC
CDR3 protein: CASSLVLGAYNEQFF
V gene: TRBV7-6
clone size: -
D gene: -
CDR3 length: 15
J gene: TRBJ2-1

CDR3 DNA: TGTGCCAGCAGCCCGACTAGCGGGCAAGAGACCCAGTACTTC
CDR3 protein: CASSPTSGQETQYF
V gene: TRBV7-9
clone size: -
D gene: TRBD2
CDR3 length: 14
J gene: TRBJ2-5

CDR3 DNA: TGTGCCAGCAGCCAAGTAAGACTAGAGCAGTACTTC
CDR3 protein: CASSQVRLEQYF
V gene: TRBV3-1/TRBV3-2
clone size: -
D gene: -
CDR3 length: 12
J gene: TRBJ2-7

CDR3 DNA: TGTGCCTGGAGCCCGGGAGGTGGCTACACCTTC
CDR3 protein: CAWSPGGGYTF
V gene: TRBV30
clone size: once
D gene: -
CDR3 length: 11
J gene: TRBJ1-2

CDR3 DNA: TGTGCCAGCAGCTTGTCAGGGGGCCGCGCTCAAGGAGCTTTCTTT
CDR3 protein: CASSLSGGRAQGAFF
V gene: TRBV13
clone size: -
D gene: TRBD1
CDR3 length: 15
J gene: TRBJ1-1

CDR3 DNA: TGTGCCAGCAGTTTAAGACAGGTGGGGTATGGCTACACCTTC
CDR3 protein: CASSLRQVGYGYTF
V gene: TRBV27
clone size: -
D gene: -
CDR3 length: 14
J gene: TRBJ1-2

CDR3 DNA: TGTGCCAGCAGCTTAGTTTCGACAGGAGAAGCTTTCTTT
CDR3 protein: CASSLVSTGEAFF
V gene: TRBV7-6
clone size: -
D gene: -
CDR3 length: 13
J gene: TRBJ1-1

CDR3 DNA: TGCGCCAGCAGACTGGGACTAGCGGGAGCCTTGGGGAATGAGCAGTTCTTC
CDR3 protein: CASRLGLAGALGNEQFF
V gene: TRBV4-1
clone size: -
D gene: TRBD2
CDR3 length: 17
J gene: TRBJ2-1

CDR3 DNA: TGTGCCAGCAGCTTGAACGGACGGCGATTGGGGAGCACCATATATTTT
CDR3 protein: CASSLNGRRLGSTIYF
V gene: TRBV7-2
clone size: -
D gene: -
CDR3 length: 16
J gene: TRBJ1-3

CDR3 DNA: TGTGCCAGCAGCTCTCACCGCCCCGTTGGACAGAAGGCCTACAATGAGCAGTTCTTC
CDR3 protein: CASSSHRPVGQKAYNEQFF
V gene: TRBV6-6
clone size: -
D gene: -
CDR3 length: 19
J gene: TRBJ2-1

CDR3 DNA: TGTGCCAGCAGTGAATCTAGCGGACAAACAGATACGCAGTATTTT
CDR3 protein: CASSESSGQTDTQYF
V gene: TRBV2
clone size: -
D gene: TRBD2
CDR3 length: 15
J gene: TRBJ2-3

CDR3 DNA: TGTGCCAGCAGCTTAGATCAGGCCGGGGACAATGAGCAGTTCTTC
CDR3 protein: CASSLDQAGDNEQFF
V gene: TRBV11-3
clone size: -
D gene: -
CDR3 length: 15
J gene: TRBJ2-1

CDR3 DNA: TGTGCCAGCAGTTTGGAGGGGACCGGGGCCAACGTCCTGACTTTC
CDR3 protein: CASSLEGTGANVLTF
V gene: TRBV27
clone size: -
D gene: -
CDR3 length: 15
J gene: TRBJ2-6

CDR3 DNA: TGCGCCAGCAGCTATATTTCTGGACCCGCGGGGGAGACCCAGTACTTC
CDR3 protein: CASSYISGPAGETQYF
V gene: TRBV5-1
clone size: once
D gene: -
CDR3 length: 16
J gene: TRBJ2-5

CDR3 DNA: TGTGCCAGCAGCTCCGGGACTAGCGTGTACACAGATACGCAGTATTTT
CDR3 protein: CASSSGTSVYTDTQYF
V gene: TRBV7-8
clone size: -
D gene: TRBD2
CDR3 length: 16
J gene: TRBJ2-3

CDR3 DNA: TGTGCCTGGACTGGGGCGTATGGCTACACCTTC
CDR3 protein: CAWTGAYGYTF
V gene: TRBV30
clone size: -
D gene: -
CDR3 length: 11
J gene: TRBJ1-2

CDR3 DNA: TGCGCCAGCAGCTTACAAACGGGACAGGGGGGCACTGAAGCTTTCTTT
CDR3 protein: CASSLQTGQGGTEAFF
V gene: TRBV5-1
clone size: -
D gene: TRBD1
CDR3 length: 16
J gene: TRBJ1-1

CDR3 DNA: TGCGCCAGCAGCTCGGGAGCGGGGGAACAAGAGACCCAGTACTTC
CDR3 protein: CASSSGAGEQETQYF
V gene: TRBV5-1
clone size: -
D gene: TRBD2
CDR3 length: 15
J gene: TRBJ2-5

CDR3 DNA: TGTGCCACCAGCAGAGATTTACGGACAGGGGGCAATGAAAAACTGTTTTTT
CDR3 protein: CATSRDLRTGGNEKLFF
V gene: TRBV15
clone size: -
D gene: TRBD1
CDR3 length: 17
J gene: TRBJ1-4

CDR3 DNA: TGTGCCAGCAGCGCAGTAGGGGGCTCGAACACTGAAGCTTTCTTT
CDR3 protein: CASSAVGGSNTEAFF
V gene: TRBV6-4
clone size: -
D gene: TRBD1
CDR3 length: 15
J gene: TRBJ1-1

CDR3 DNA: TGCAGCGTTATTTCTCCGCCGCGGCCCCCTAGCACAGATACGCAGTATTTT
CDR3 protein: CSVISPPRPPSTDTQYF
V gene: TRBV29-1
clone size: -
D gene: -
CDR3 length: 17
J gene: TRBJ2-3

CDR3 DNA: TGTGCCAGCAGCAGACAGGAGCAATACGAGCAGTACTTC
CDR3 protein: CASSRQEQYEQYF
V gene: TRBV9
clone size: few
D gene: -
CDR3 length: 13
J gene: TRBJ2-7

CDR3 DNA: TGTGCCAGCAGCTTACAGCGGGGGGGCCCGGGGGACACCGGGGAGCTGTTTTTT
CDR3 protein: CASSLQRGGPGDTGELFF
V gene: TRBV7-6
clone size: -
D gene: TRBD2
CDR3 length: 18
J gene: TRBJ2-2

CDR3 DNA: TGTGCCTGGAGTCGACAGGGAACTAATGAAAAACTGTTTTTT
CDR3 protein: CAWSRQGTNEKLFF
V gene: TRBV30
clone size: -
D gene: TRBD1
CDR3 length: 14
J gene: TRBJ1-4

CDR3 DNA: TGTGCCAGCCGCCGTGGGGCGGCCACTGAAGCTTTCTTT
CDR3 protein: CASRRGAATEAFF
V gene: TRBV12-3/TRBV12-4
clone size: -
D gene: -
CDR3 length: 13
J gene: TRBJ1-1

CDR3 DNA: TGTGCCAGCAGTCGACTAACGAACACCGGGGAGCTGTTTTTT
CDR3 protein: CASSRLTNTGELFF
V gene: TRBV2
clone size: -
D gene: -
CDR3 length: 14
J gene: TRBJ2-2

CDR3 DNA: TGTGCCAGCAGGCAGACTCTAAGGAACACTGAAGCTTTCTTT
CDR3 protein: CASRQTLRNTEAFF
V gene: TRBV28
clone size: many
D gene: -
CDR3 length: 14
J gene: TRBJ1-1

CDR3 DNA: TGTGCCAGCAGCCAAGGGGTCCCCCTCGGGAATGAGCAGTTCTTC
CDR3 protein: CASSQGVPLGNEQFF
V gene: TRBV3-1/TRBV3-2
clone size: -
D gene: -
CDR3 length: 15
J gene: TRBJ2-1